This T cell receptor beta chain was sequenced during a study of regulatory T cells in long-lasting Graves disease. Both iRepertoire HTBI primers and Arm-PCR of CDR3 regions were used to build the TCR beta libraries. TCRdb reprocessed the multiplex PCR reads with MiXCR, giving one entry per CDR3 protein. The top ten clones hold 20% to 25% of a sample with around 400,000 distinct CDR3 sequences, 15% to 19% of them seen once. Germline loops: CDR1 SGHTA, CDR2 FQGNSA. The CDR3 runs to 15 residues. V gave up 5 bases and J gave up 5 bases; unmatched junction bases: 8. This clonotype occurred once. The time point denotes: newly diagnosed GD, antithyroid drugs for less than 3 months. Preparation of the TCR library used RNA extracted from PBMCs.

The chain links TRBV7-2 to TRBJ2-3; 9 bases are shared with TRBD1. Sample: peripheral blood mononuclear cells (PBMCs), taken at new diagnosis, from a patient treated with antithyroid drugs. The sequence came from a female donor with Graves disease. CDR3 amino acids: CASSPTGGQRDTQYF. Written as DNA, the CDR3 is TGTGCCAGCAGCCCCACAGGGGGCCAGAGAGATACGCAGTATTTT.